This T cell receptor beta chain was captured by sequencing in a study of T cell changes during pregnancy in multiple sclerosis. The protocol was immunoSEQ multiplex PCR, while the TCRdb copy is restricted to in-frame clones and leaves out a portion. This sample has 45,000 or so clones; 85% to 95% occur once, and the top ten carry about 3%. The CDR3 has 15 amino acids. Germline values: CDR1 MNHNS, CDR2 SASEGT. V trimming: 6 bases; J trimming: 5 bases; junction bases outside the gene matches: 9. The rearrangement links TRBV6-1 to TRBJ1-2; 10 nucleotides line up with TRBD1. The TCR was taken from a female donor with multiple sclerosis, enrolled in a pregnancy study. The sequences come from CD8+ T cells from peripheral blood mononuclear cells, collected in the second trimester of pregnancy. The DNA for the CDR3 is TGTGCCAGCAGCGACAAGGGACAGGGGAAATATGGCTACACCTTC. It codes for CASSDKGQGKYGYTF.